This T cell receptor beta chain was sequenced in a study of shared clonotypes between healthy human individuals. The study's findings and limits: Memory subsets had estimated richness that was generally smaller than that of naive subsets.

Genomic DNA per cell subset filled all wells of several immunoSEQ plates. Sequenced by immunoSEQ multiplex PCR; TCRdb stores in-frame clones only, minus some. Of roughly 2.5 million clones in the sample, around 90% were seen once. Those who donated were healthy HIV-negative adults, with no recent acute infections or vaccinations reported. On this clone itself: Its antigen remains unidentified. As the CDR3 is not closed by the conserved phenylalanine or tryptophan, this likely results from a read error. Because the CDR3's place on the DNA is in doubt, the DNA is left out and the CDR3 is given as listed by TCRdb.

The CDR3 numbers 16 amino acids, ends counted. CDR1 is SGHDN and CDR2 is FVKESK in the germline V gene. The receptor's source is a young man in good health. This chain joins TRBV14 and TRBJ1-4; the table gives TRBD1 as D, unverified against the DNA. The sample taken for sequencing was naive CD4+ T cells sorted from blood. Subset described: CD45RA+ positively selected. The CDR3 loop is CASSQFGGQGSKNCFL.